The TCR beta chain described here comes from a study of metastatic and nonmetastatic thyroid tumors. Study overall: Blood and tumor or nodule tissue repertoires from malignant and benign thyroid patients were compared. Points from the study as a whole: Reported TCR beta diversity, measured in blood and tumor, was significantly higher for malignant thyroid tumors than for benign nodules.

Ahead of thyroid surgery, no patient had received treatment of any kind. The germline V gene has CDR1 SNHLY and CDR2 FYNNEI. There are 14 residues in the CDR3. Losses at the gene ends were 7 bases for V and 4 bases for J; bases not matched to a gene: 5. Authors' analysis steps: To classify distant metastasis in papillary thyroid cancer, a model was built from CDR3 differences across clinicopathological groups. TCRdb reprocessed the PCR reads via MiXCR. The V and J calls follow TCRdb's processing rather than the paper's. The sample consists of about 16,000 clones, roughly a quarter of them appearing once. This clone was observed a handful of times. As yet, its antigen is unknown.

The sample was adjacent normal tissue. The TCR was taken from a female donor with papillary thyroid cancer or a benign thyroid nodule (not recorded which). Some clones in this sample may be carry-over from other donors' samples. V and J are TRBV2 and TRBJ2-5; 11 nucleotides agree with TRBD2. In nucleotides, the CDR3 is TGTGCCAGCAAACGGACTAGCGGGCTAGAGACCCAGTACTTC. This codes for CASKRTSGLETQYF.